This TCR beta chain was profiled in a study of blood T cells in healthy people across ages (dated by TCRdb to 2014 to 2015). Concerning the study at large: In model experiments, template switching captured about one uniquely barcoded TCR beta cDNA molecule for every two T cells. To track age-related changes in TCR beta repertoire diversity, the study relied on deep sequencing normalized with unique cDNA molecular identifiers. The donors were split into four age groups: young (average approximately 16 years), middle-aged (around 40), aged (more than 60) and long-lived (approximately 80). To avoid experimental bias, donors of different ages were distributed randomly across sequencing lanes. For two donors (one aged 18 to 30 and one aged 80 or older), the study analyzed two additional independent replicas of 1 million unique cDNA reads from the same blood draw. Points the paper makes about the study in general: Conclusive comparison of naive and antigen-experienced compartments was prevented by the profiling of bulk unsorted PBMCs. Donor CMV infection status was unknown, potentially confounding age-related changes in expanded clonotypes. There was a strong correlation between observed TCR beta diversity and the percentage of naive T cells measured by flow cytometry. Compared with the aged group, more naive CD4+ T cells, fewer expanded clones and increased TCR diversity were shown by the long-lived group, suggesting age selection. Estimates of total diversity based on one million sequenced T cells were considered lower bounds and underestimates. Observed TCR beta diversity per million T cells fell roughly linearly with age, and a significant reduction was already apparent by age approximately 40.

The 39 donors, aged roughly 6 to 100 years, were systemically healthy Caucasian individuals from Russia. Each donor gave 8 to 10 milliliters of peripheral blood, collected into EDTA-treated Vacutainer tubes. PBMCs were isolated by Ficoll-Paque density-gradient centrifugation, with at least 6.5 million obtained per sample. Total RNA, at least 6 micrograms per sample, was extracted from PBMCs with Trizol reagent. For every donor, flow cytometry on a PBMC aliquot measured the percentage of naive CD45RAhigh/CD27high T cells. In this sample, this clonotype turned up a few times. It lacks a known antigen. Base qualities are not at hand, and no much larger clone is one base apart. The receptor library was made with 5' RACE. The run used an Illumina HiSeq 2500. A second roughly 7 to 11 cycle PCR used a sample-barcoded 5' primer and a J-beta primer mix. Each TCR beta cDNA molecule received a unique molecular identifier from a template-switch 5' adaptor carrying 12 random nucleotides. At least 2.5 million CDR3-containing paired-end reads were obtained from each sample. All of the RNA was converted into first-strand cDNA using the Mint cDNA synthesis kit, with a TRBC-specific oligonucleotide serving as the primer. All cDNA was treated with uracil-DNA glycosylase and then went through a first 18-cycle PCR with the universal primers M1SS and BC2_uni_R. Under the source paper's analysis protocol: Normalization of each sample was performed by random selection of 1 million high-quality reads, each carrying a distinct molecular identifier. Reads sharing molecular identifiers were discarded rather than binned into consensus sequences. CDR3 identification, clonotype clustering and error correction used MiTCR with a Q25 quality threshold and the strictest error-elimination algorithm. A nonparametric unseen species model with Euler transformation was used to estimate lower-bound total TCR beta diversity. TCRdb reran the public reads through fastp at Q25 and MiXCR, keeping productive beta chains. When rows share a CDR3 protein, they turn into one entry using the most common DNA and genes. TCRdb, rather than the study authors, made the V and J calls. The sample records hundreds of thousands of distinct CDR3 sequences, roughly 50% of which are singletons. The ten largest clones add up to 20% to 30% of the sample.

The sequence came from a man in his forties in good health. Sequenced sample: blood.

The CDR3 protein is CASSELSTAAGYTF. The DNA reads as follows: TGCGCCAGCAGTGAGTTAAGCACTGCCGCGGGCTACACCTTC. The chain is assembled from TRBV10-2 and TRBJ1-2; too little of a D gene remains to name it. The V end loses 1 base and the J end loses 8 bases, and a stretch of 14 bases separates them. Via the germline V gene, CDR1 is WSHSY and CDR2 SAAADI. Reading from cysteine to phenylalanine, the CDR3 counts 14 amino acids. CDR3 DNA is the only sequence kept; it has 42 bases, read in frame from the first base.